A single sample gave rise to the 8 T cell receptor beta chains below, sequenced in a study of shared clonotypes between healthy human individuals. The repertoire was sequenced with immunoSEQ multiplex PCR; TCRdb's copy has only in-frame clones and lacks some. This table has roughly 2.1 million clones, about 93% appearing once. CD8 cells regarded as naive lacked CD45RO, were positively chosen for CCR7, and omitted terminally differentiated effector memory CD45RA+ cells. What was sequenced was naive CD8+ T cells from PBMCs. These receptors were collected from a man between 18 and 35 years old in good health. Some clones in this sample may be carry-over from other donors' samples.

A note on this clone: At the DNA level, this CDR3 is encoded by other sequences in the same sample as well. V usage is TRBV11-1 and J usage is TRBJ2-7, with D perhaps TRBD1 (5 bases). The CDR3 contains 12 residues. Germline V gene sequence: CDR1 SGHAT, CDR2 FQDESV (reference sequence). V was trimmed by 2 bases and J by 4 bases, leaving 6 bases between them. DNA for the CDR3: TGTGCCAGCAGCTTACAGGGTTACGAGCAGTACTTC. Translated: CASSLQGYEQYF.

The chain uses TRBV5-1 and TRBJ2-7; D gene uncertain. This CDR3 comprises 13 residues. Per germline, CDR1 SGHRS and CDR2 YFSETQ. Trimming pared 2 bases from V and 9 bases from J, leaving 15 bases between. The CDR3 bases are TGCGCCAGCAGCTTAGACTCCCCGCCGCCGCAGTACTTC. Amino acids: CASSLDSPPPQYF.

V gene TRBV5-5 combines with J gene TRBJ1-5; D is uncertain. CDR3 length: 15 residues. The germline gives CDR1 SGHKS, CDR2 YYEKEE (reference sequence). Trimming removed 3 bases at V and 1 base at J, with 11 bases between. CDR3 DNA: TGTGCCAGCAGCTCCAATCCGGGGAGCAATCAGCCCCAGCATTTT. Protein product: CASSSNPGSNQPQHF.

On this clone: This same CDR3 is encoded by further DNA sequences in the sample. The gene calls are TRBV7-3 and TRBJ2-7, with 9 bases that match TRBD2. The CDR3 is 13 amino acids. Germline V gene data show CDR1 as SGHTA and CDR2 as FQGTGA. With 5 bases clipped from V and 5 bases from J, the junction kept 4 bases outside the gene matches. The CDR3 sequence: CASSPGLANEQYF. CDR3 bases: TGTGCCAGCAGCCCGGGACTAGCAAACGAGCAGTACTTC.

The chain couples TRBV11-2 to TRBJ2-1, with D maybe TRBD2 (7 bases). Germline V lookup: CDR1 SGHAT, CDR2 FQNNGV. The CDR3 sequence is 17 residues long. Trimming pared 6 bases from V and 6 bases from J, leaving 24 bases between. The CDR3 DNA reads TGTGCCAGCAGAGTAACTATGGGGGGGGCAAATATCAATGAGCAGTTCTTC. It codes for CASRVTMGGANINEQFF.

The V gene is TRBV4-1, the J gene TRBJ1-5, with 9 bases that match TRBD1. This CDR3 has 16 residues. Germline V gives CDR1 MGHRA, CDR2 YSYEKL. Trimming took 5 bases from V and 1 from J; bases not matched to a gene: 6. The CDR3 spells CASSNDRGMSNQPQHF. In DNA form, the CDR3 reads TGCGCCAGCAGCAACGACAGGGGGATGAGCAATCAGCCCCAGCATTTT.

The CDR3 region has the DNA TGTGCCAGCAGTTACTCTTCTAGCGGGGGCTACAATGAGCAGTTCTTC. Translating gives CASSYSSSGGYNEQFF. The chain employs TRBV6-6 and TRBJ2-1, with TRBD2 identical over 10 bases. V dropped 0 bases and J dropped 3; count of bases not matched to a gene: 2. Germline V lookup: CDR1 MNHNY, CDR2 SVGAGI (reference sequence). The CDR3 has 16 amino acids.

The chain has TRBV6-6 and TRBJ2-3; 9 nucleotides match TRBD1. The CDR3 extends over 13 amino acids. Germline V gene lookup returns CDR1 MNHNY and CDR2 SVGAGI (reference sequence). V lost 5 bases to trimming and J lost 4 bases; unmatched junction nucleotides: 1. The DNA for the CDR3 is TGTGCCAGCAGTCGGACAGGGGCAGATACGCAGTATTTT. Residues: CASSRTGADTQYF.